This TCR beta chain is from a study of cytomegalovirus exposure and HLA in healthy donors. Across the study: Earlier sequencing of 200 million or so T cells yielded under 120 million unique TCR beta sequences.

CDR3 size: 16 residues. Germline V gives CDR1 LGHNA, CDR2 YNFKEQ. With 1 base clipped from V and 5 bases from J, the junction kept 5 bases outside the gene matches. The PCR made use of 60 Vbeta and 13 Jbeta primers. The repertoire was sequenced with immunoSEQ multiplex PCR; TCRdb's copy has only in-frame clones and lacks some. The sample includes 130,000 to 150,000 clones, roughly 75% of them seen just once. The sample was PBMCs. The chain couples TRBV4-2 to TRBJ2-5; TRBD2 matches 12 bases. The sequence came from a female donor in good health and CMV-seronegative. CDR3: CASSQGPSGGEETQYF. The CDR3, as DNA: TGTGCCAGCAGCCAAGGCCCTAGCGGGGGGGAGGAGACCCAGTACTTC.